The rows below give T cell receptor beta chains drawn from one sample of a study of vaccination and CD4 T cells after COVID-19. TCRdb re-derived calls from the PCR reads in MiXCR, one entry per CDR3 protein. The profile shows roughly 9,000 distinct CDR3 sequences, under 40% of them singletons. Antigen specificity for these receptors is unknown. Material: CD4+ T cells from blood, cultured in vitro. The receptors stem from a human donor in good health. The CDR3 runs from the conserved cysteine through the conserved F or W. The D gene is left open where the match is weak. Clone size is shown for a subset of rows, as once, few, many or a class of expanded clone.

TRBJ2-7 | . | . | TRBV20-1 | TGCAGTGCAACCAGACTCGGACCGGTCGAGCAGTACTTC | CSATRLGPVEQYF
TRBJ1-1 | . | . | TRBV29-1 | TGCAGCGTTTACAGGTGGCAGGCAACGAACACTGAAGCTTTCTTT | CSVYRWQATNTEAFF
TRBJ1-5 | . | . | TRBV20-1 | TGCAGTACCCATCCGGCACTTGACCAGCCCCAGCATTTT | CSTHPALDQPQHF
TRBJ2-5 | few | . | TRBV28 | TGTGCCAGCAGTCCGACAGTCCAAGAGACCCAGTACTTC | CASSPTVQETQYF
TRBJ1-2 | few | . | TRBV12-3/TRBV12-4 | TGTGCCAGCAGTCGATGGGACGTCGGGGGCTACACCTTC | CASSRWDVGGYTF
TRBJ2-7 | few | TRBD1 | TRBV20-1 | TGCAGTGCTGGGACAGGGTGGAGCGAGCAGTACTTC | CSAGTGWSEQYF
TRBJ2-5 | . | TRBD2 | TRBV20-1 | TGCAGTGCTAGGTCAGGACTAGCGGGAGCGGTCGTAGAGACCCAGTACTTC | CSARSGLAGAVVETQYF
TRBJ2-3 | . | TRBD1 | TRBV20-1 | TGCAGTGCCTACGCCGGGACAGGTGGATTTCGCACAGATACGCAGTATTTT | CSAYAGTGGFRTDTQYF
TRBJ1-5 | . | TRBD1 | TRBV28 | TGTGCCAGCAGTTTCCCGGACAGGGATCCCTATAGCAATCAGCCCCAGCATTTT | CASSFPDRDPYSNQPQHF
TRBJ2-7 | few | . | TRBV5-8 | TGTGCCAGCAGCTTGATCGGGGTAACCTACGAGCAGTACTTC | CASSLIGVTYEQYF
TRBJ2-7 | . | . | TRBV23-1 | TGCGCCAGCAGTCCCCCGATTGGGGCCCTCAAGCGCTACGAGCAGTACTTC | CASSPPIGALKRYEQYF
TRBJ2-5 | . | TRBD1 | TRBV20-1 | TGCAGTGCCATAGACAGGGGGCAAGAGACCCAGTACTTC | CSAIDRGQETQYF
TRBJ2-7 | . | . | TRBV15 | TGTGCCACCAGCAGAGATGTGAGCTACGAGCAGTACTTC | CATSRDVSYEQYF
TRBJ2-1 | . | . | TRBV21-1 | TGTGCCAGCAGCAAAAGGAGGGGTGAGCAGTTCTTC | CASSKRRGEQFF
TRBJ2-1 | . | . | TRBV7-6 | TGTGCCAGCAGCGTAGTCCGGAGGTCTAGCCCCCTGATCTCCGGCAATGAGCAGTTCTTC | CASSVVRRSSPLISGNEQFF
TRBJ1-2 | few | TRBD1 | TRBV6-4 | TGTGCCAGCAAGACCACAGGGGTGAGACCATACTATGGCTACACCTTC | CASKTTGVRPYYGYTF
TRBJ2-3 | few | TRBD1 | TRBV7-8 | TGTGCCAGCAACCTTTGGGGACAGGGAAACACAGATACGCAGTATTTT | CASNLWGQGNTDTQYF
TRBJ2-5 | . | TRBD2 | TRBV7-9 | TGTGCCAGCAGCCCACTTGGCGGGAGAGAAGAGACCCAGTACTTC | CASSPLGGREETQYF
TRBJ2-7 | . | TRBD1 | TRBV4-1 | TGCGCCAGCAGCCGGATGGACAGGGGCGACTACGAGCAGTACTTC | CASSRMDRGDYEQYF
TRBJ1-6 | few | . | TRBV6-1 | TGTGCCAGCAGTGAGGTAGGAGGGGGAAATTCACCCCTCCACTTT | CASSEVGGGNSPLHF
TRBJ2-1 | few | TRBD2 | TRBV24-1 | TGTGCCACCAGTGATAGGAGGAGCGGGAGGCCGAATGAGCAGTTCTTC | CATSDRRSGRPNEQFF
TRBJ1-5 | . | . | TRBV2 | TGTGCCAGCACGCCGGGACCCCTCATCGGGCCCCAGCATTTT | CASTPGPLIGPQHF
TRBJ2-7 | . | . | TRBV6-2/TRBV6-3 | TGTGCCAGCAGTTACCTAGGGGTGGACGAGCAGTACTTC | CASSYLGVDEQYF
TRBJ2-7 | few | . | TRBV7-3 | TGTGCCAGCAGCCCACACAGAGACTCCTACGAGCAGTACTTC | CASSPHRDSYEQYF
TRBJ2-7 | . | . | TRBV18 | TGTGCCAGCTCACGGCCGACGTCGCTCTCCTACGAGCAGTACTTC | CASSRPTSLSYEQYF
TRBJ2-3 | . | . | TRBV27 | TGTGCCAGCAGTCTAAGGGATATAGATACGCAGTATTTT | CASSLRDIDTQYF
TRBJ2-1 | few | . | TRBV7-9 | TGTGCCAGCAGCCCCGACCAGTTCTTC | CASSPDQFF
TRBJ2-2 | . | TRBD2 | TRBV4-1 | TGCGCCAGCAGCCAGACACTAGCGGGTTTAAGTCACGGGGAGCTGTTTTTT | CASSQTLAGLSHGELFF
TRBJ1-1 | . | TRBD1 | TRBV10-3 | TGTGCCATCAGTGAAGACGTCCCCCGACAGGGGGTTGCTTTCTTT | CAISEDVPRQGVAFF
TRBJ1-6 | . | . | TRBV21-1 | TGTGCCAGCAGCGTAGGAGACAGGGCTTCACCCCTCCACTTT | CASSVGDRASPLHF
TRBJ2-3 | few | . | TRBV19 | TGTGCCAGTAGTATAGACCCGGGAGCCAATACGCAGTATTTT | CASSIDPGANTQYF
TRBJ2-5 | . | . | TRBV20-1 | TGCAGTGCTAGAGTCAGGGTCGACCAGTACTTC | CSARVRVDQYF
TRBJ2-1 | . | TRBD2 | TRBV7-9 | TGTGCCAGCAGCTTAGCATCAGGACTAGCGGGAGGTCGGGGGGAGCAGTTCTTC | CASSLASGLAGGRGEQFF
TRBJ2-7 | . | TRBD2 | TRBV9 | TGTGCCAGCAGCGTAGGGACTAGCGGAGTACCCGGGCAGTACTTC | CASSVGTSGVPGQYF
TRBJ2-3 | few | . | TRBV7-3 | TGTGCCAGCAGCCTCACCCTACTAGGGGTCGGGCATACGCAGTATTTT | CASSLTLLGVGHTQYF
TRBJ1-1 | . | . | TRBV21-1 | TGTGCCAGCAGCAAACGGGCCCTCGGGGCGAACACTGAAGCTTTCTTT | CASSKRALGANTEAFF
TRBJ1-5 | few | . | TRBV7-6 | TGTGCCAGCAGCAGCAACAGTCTCAATCAGCCCCAGCATTTT | CASSSNSLNQPQHF
TRBJ1-5 | . | . | TRBV28 | TGTGCCAGCATAAAGAAGGCAGTCAATCAGCCCCAGCATTTT | CASIKKAVNQPQHF
TRBJ2-7 | . | TRBD1 | TRBV7-2 | TGTGCCAGCAGCTTAATAGGCGGGACAGGGGAAAGCGAGCAGTACTTC | CASSLIGGTGESEQYF
TRBJ2-5 | few | . | TRBV6-5 | TGTGCCAGCAGTTACTTTCCAGTGGTGGGAGAGACCCAGTACTTC | CASSYFPVVGETQYF
TRBJ1-2 | medium-sized | . | TRBV7-2 | TGTGCCAGCAGCTTAGTGAGCTCGGCAGGAGGGGGGGGCGGCTACACCTTC | CASSLVSSAGGGGGYTF
TRBJ2-2 | . | . | TRBV7-3 | TGTGCCAGCAGCTTAACGACCACCACCGGGGAGCTGTTTTTT | CASSLTTTTGELFF
TRBJ1-5 | few | . | TRBV20-1 | TGCAGTGCTAGAGAGTGGGCAGCTAACCCCTCCAATCAGCCCCAGCATTTT | CSAREWAANPSNQPQHF
TRBJ2-1 | . | TRBD2 | TRBV4-2 | TGTGCCAGCAGCCACCCCCCGGGACTAGCGGATAATGAGCAGTTCTTC | CASSHPPGLADNEQFF
TRBJ1-6 | . | TRBD1 | TRBV4-3 | TGCGCCAGCAGCCTTTTCCCCCCGGGACAGGGAAACTCACCCCTCCACTTT | CASSLFPPGQGNSPLHF
TRBJ2-1 | . | TRBD2 | TRBV6-2/TRBV6-3 | TGTGCCAGCACCACCCGGGCTAGCGGGAGGTGGGTGCAGTTCTTC | CASTTRASGRWVQFF
TRBJ2-6 | . | . | TRBV7-9 | TGTGCCAGCAGCTTACTGGAGATCGCTGGGGCCAACGTCCTGACTTTC | CASSLLEIAGANVLTF
TRBJ1-1 | . | . | TRBV29-1 | TGCAGCGTTGTCCCAGTGAACACTGAAGCTTTCTTT | CSVVPVNTEAFF
TRBJ1-4 | . | . | TRBV6-1 | TGTGCCAGCAGTGACAGTGGGGCTAATGAAAAACTGTTTTTT | CASSDSGANEKLFF
TRBJ2-3 | few | . | TRBV1 | TGCACCAGCAGCCAGGACTGGCGGACTACAGATACGCAGTATTTT | CTSSQDWRTTDTQYF
TRBJ1-5 | . | TRBD1 | TRBV20-1 | TGCAGTGCTAGACGGGGGACCGGGACAGCGGAAAATCAGCCCCAGCATTTT | CSARRGTGTAENQPQHF